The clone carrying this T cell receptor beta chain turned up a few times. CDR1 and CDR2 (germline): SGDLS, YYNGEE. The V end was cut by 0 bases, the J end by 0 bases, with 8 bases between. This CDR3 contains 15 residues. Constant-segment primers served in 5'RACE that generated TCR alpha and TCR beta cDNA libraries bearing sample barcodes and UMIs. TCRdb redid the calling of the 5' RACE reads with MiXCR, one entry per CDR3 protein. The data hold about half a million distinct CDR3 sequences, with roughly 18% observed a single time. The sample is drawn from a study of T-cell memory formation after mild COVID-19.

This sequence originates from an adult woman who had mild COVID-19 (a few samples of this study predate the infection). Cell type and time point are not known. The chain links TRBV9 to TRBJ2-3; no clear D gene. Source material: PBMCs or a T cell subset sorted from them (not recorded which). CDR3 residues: CASSVEGTSTDTQYF. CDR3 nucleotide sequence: TGTGCCAGCAGCGTAGAGGGCACCAGCACAGATACGCAGTATTTT.